These 10 T cell receptor beta chains were sequenced from one sample in a study of identical twins. MiXCR was run by TCRdb on the 5' RACE reads, yielding one entry per CDR3 protein. The table lists hundreds of thousands of distinct CDR3 sequences, around 20% of them singletons. These data also formed part of another study, on T cells expressing NK-cell markers.

Sequenced: PBMCs. These TCRs come from a woman younger than 30 in good health.

In its sample, this clonotype was seen a few times. The chain joins TRBV7-2 to TRBJ1-1; D uncertain. The CDR3 is made up of 13 amino acids. V was cut by 5 bases and J by 1 base, with 8 bases left in between. CDR1 is SGHTA, CDR2 FQGNSA, per germline. The CDR3 DNA sequence: TGTGCCAGCAGCATTAGTGGGAACACTGAAGCTTTCTTT. The encoded protein is CASSISGNTEAFF.

This clonotype was counted at least ten times. The V call is TRBV12-3 or TRBV12-4, the J call TRBJ2-7; 7 nucleotides align to TRBD2. The junction had 6 bases not matched to a gene; V was cut back by 1 base and J by 6 bases. This CDR3 contains 14 residues. CDR3 region: CASSLVGRAIEQYF. In nucleotides, the CDR3 is TGTGCCAGCAGTTTAGTGGGGAGGGCGATCGAGCAGTACTTC.

This clonotype was seen more than once but under ten times. The chain combines TRBV9 with TRBJ2-7, with 9 bases identical to TRBD1. Looked up from germline, CDR1 is SGDLS and CDR2 is YYNGEE. V lost 3 bases, J lost 5 bases, and 6 bases stayed unmatched. The CDR3 is 14 residues long. CDR3 protein: CASSGHRGQDEQYF. The CDR3 DNA sequence: TGTGCCAGCAGCGGTCACAGGGGGCAGGACGAGCAGTACTTC.

V gene TRBV6-1 combines with J gene TRBJ2-5; D might be TRBD1 (6 bases). Germline-derived CDR1 and CDR2 are MNHNS and SASEGT. The CDR3 has 14 residues. V was trimmed by 7 bases and J by 1 base, leaving 13 bases between them. This CDR3 is CASTVAGAQETQYF. The CDR3 DNA reads as TGTGCCAGCACGGTGGCAGGGGCCCAAGAGACCCAGTACTTC.

The chain combines TRBV9 with TRBJ2-1; D unclear. This CDR3 is built from 13 residues. The V gene's germline CDR1 is SGDLS and CDR2 YYNGEE. The V end was cut by 4 bases, the J end by 8 bases, with 13 bases between. CDR3: CASSPRARDEQFF. CDR3 in DNA: TGTGCCAGCAGCCCACGAGCTCGGGATGAGCAGTTCTTC.

The chain carries TRBV27 and TRBJ1-2; perhaps TRBD1 as D (5 bases). Germline V CDR1 and CDR2: MNHEY, SMNVEV (reference sequence). The CDR3 has 14 amino acids. Deletions cut 2 bases from V and 8 bases from J, with 15 bases between. CDR3 DNA: TGTGCCAGCAGTTTAGATCCGCGGGGGTCCGGCTACACCTTC. It translates to CASSLDPRGSGYTF.

The sample holds many counts of this clonotype. The chain carries TRBV27 and TRBJ2-1; TRBD2 matches at 10 bases. The CDR3 covers 15 residues. CDR1 is MNHEY and CDR2 is SMNVEV in the germline V gene (reference sequence). With V trimmed by 6 bases and J by 2 bases, 4 bases remained unmatched. CDR3 protein: CASSPGLATYNEQFF. The CDR3 coding sequence is TGTGCCAGCAGCCCGGGACTAGCGACCTACAATGAGCAGTTCTTC.

The J gene is TRBJ2-7, the V gene TRBV5-4, with 7 bases identical to TRBD2. From germline, CDR1 is SGHNT and CDR2 YYREEE (reference sequence). Losses at the gene ends were 0 bases for V and 3 bases for J; bases not matched to a gene: 6. The CDR3 spans 15 residues. The CDR3 nucleotides read TGTGCCAGCAGCTTGGCCGGACTAGTAGGCTACGAGCAGTACTTC. This translates into CASSLAGLVGYEQYF.

This clonotype was seen a few times. V gene TRBV29-1 combines with J gene TRBJ2-1; 9 bases fit TRBD2. This CDR3 region has 16 residues. Germline CDR1 SQVTM, CDR2 ANQGSEA. The J segment lost 4 bases and the V segment lost 3 bases, leaving 10 bases of the junction unmatched. In DNA form, the CDR3 reads TGCAGCGTTGAGGGCGGGGCTAGCGGGACTTACAATGAGCAGTTCTTC. Residues: CSVEGGASGTYNEQFF.

The J gene is TRBJ2-1, the V gene TRBV20-1; tentatively, D is TRBD1 or TRBD2 (7 bases each). The CDR3 spans 16 residues. Trimming stripped 6 bases from V and 1 base from J, with 19 bases between. The germline gives CDR1 DFQATT, CDR2 SNEGSKA (reference sequence). Here the CDR3 DNA reads TGCAGTGCGCCAGATTACAGGGGAGGGTCCTACAATGAGCAGTTCTTC. Its translation: CSAPDYRGGSYNEQFF.